This record looks at one TCR beta chain sequence and its context. Its cognate antigen is unknown. The sample belongs to a study of CD8 T cell repertoires and HIV-1 epitope variants. In the study overall: Each of Twenty-five Gag and Nef epitope peptides stimulated a separate culture. An uncultured baseline aliquot held 1M T cells.

Regarding the study as a whole: Nine or ten antigen-specific TCR beta clonotypes were found; about 6 seemed cross-reactive to variants.

Profiling relied on immunoSEQ multiplex PCR, and the TCRdb table lists in-frame clones only, not all of them. Here the sample spans thousands of clones, 69% being singletons. The receptor comes from a male donor with HIV. Material for sequencing was cultured CD8+ T cells derived from PBMCs.

The CDR3 DNA reads as TGTGCCAGCAGTCCCGACTACCACAATGAGCAGTTCTTC. This gives the protein CASSPDYHNEQFF. The J gene is TRBJ2-1, the V gene TRBV27, with D possibly matching TRBD2 (5 bases). The germline V gene encodes CDR1 MNHEY and CDR2 SMNVEV (reference sequence). CDR3 length equals 13 residues. The V gene lost 5 bases and the J gene lost 5 bases, with 10 bases spanning the gap.